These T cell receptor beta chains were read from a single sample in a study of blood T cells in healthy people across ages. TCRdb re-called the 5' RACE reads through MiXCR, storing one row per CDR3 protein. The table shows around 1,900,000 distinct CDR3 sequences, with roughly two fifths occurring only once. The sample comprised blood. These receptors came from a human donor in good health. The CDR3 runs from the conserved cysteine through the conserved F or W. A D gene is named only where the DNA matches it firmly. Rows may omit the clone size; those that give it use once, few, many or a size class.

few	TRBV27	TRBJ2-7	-	TGTGCCAGCAAAGGGATGGGAAGCGAGCAGTACTTC	CASKGMGSEQYF
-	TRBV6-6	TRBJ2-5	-	TGTGCCACCTCGGACCGGGGGGCGAGGGAGACCCAGTACTTC	CATSDRGARETQYF
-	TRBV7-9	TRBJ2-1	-	TGTGTCAGCAGCTCGAGGTACAATGAGCAGTTCTTC	CVSSSRYNEQFF
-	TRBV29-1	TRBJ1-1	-	TGCAGCGTTGAAACGGGCTTAGGCACTGAAGCTTTCTTT	CSVETGLGTEAFF
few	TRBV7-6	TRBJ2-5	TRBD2	TGTGCCAGCAGCTTAGGAGCGCCGGGGGGGACCCAGTACTTC	CASSLGAPGGTQYF
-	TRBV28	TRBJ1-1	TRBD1	TGTGCCGTCAAGGACAGGACTACCCTGGCCACTGAAGCTTTCTTT	CAVKDRTTLATEAFF
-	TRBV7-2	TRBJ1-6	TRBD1	TGTGCCAGCAGCCATGACAGGGTGGGATCACCCCTCCACTTT	CASSHDRVGSPLHF
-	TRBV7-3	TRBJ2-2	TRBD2	TGTGCCAGCAGCCGACTAGCGGGGCGGAACACCGGGGAGCTGTTTTTT	CASSRLAGRNTGELFF
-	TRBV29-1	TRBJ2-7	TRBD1	TGCAGCGTTGCGCAGGGGGCTACCTACGAGCAGTACTTC	CSVAQGATYEQYF
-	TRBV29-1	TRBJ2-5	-	TGCAGCGTTCGGGGCTCCATTGGAGAGACCCAGTACTTC	CSVRGSIGETQYF
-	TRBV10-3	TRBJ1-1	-	TGTGCCATCAGGGGGCGCGAGGACACTGAAGCTTTCTTT	CAIRGREDTEAFF
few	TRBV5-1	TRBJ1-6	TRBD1	TGCGCCAGCAGCCATCTGGACAGGGGGGATTCACCCCTCCACTTT	CASSHLDRGDSPLHF
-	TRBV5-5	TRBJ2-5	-	TGTGCCAGCAGCAACCCTCTAGTCCAAGAGACCCAGTACTTC	CASSNPLVQETQYF
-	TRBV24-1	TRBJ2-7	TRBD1	TGTGCCACAGGGGGCGACAGCTACGAGCAGTACTTC	CATGGDSYEQYF
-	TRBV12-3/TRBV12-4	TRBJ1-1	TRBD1	TGTGCCAGCGCCGCCCGGGGACAGGGGGCGGGTCAAGCTTTCTTT	CASAARGQGAGQAFF